This is a list of T cell receptor beta chains from one sample in a study of yellow fever vaccine responses in identical twins. One entry per CDR3 protein, called by TCRdb with MiXCR from the RT-PCR reads. This table holds around 16,000 distinct CDR3 sequences, roughly four fifths found once. The sample here was T cells from blood (PBMCs), unsorted or a sorted subset (not recorded which), taken before or after yellow fever vaccination (not recorded which). The source is a young woman who received the yellow fever vaccine. Each CDR3 is given with its conserved first and last residue. The D gene is left open where the match is weak. Size is stated for part of the rows, as once, few or many counts, or as a class when the clone is expanded.

TRBV10-3	TRBJ2-1	-	-	CAISDWVATRTHYNEQFF	TGTGCCATCAGTGATTGGGTAGCGACTCGCACGCATTACAATGAGCAGTTCTTC
TRBV7-2	TRBJ2-3	-	TRBD2	CASSLLAGEDTQYF	TGTGCCAGCAGCTTACTAGCGGGAGAAGATACGCAGTATTTT
TRBV29-1	TRBJ1-2	-	TRBD1	CSVMGQGAEGYTF	TGCAGCGTGATGGGACAGGGGGCGGAGGGCTACACCTTC
TRBV29-1	TRBJ1-2	once	-	CSVPHVGATNYGYTF	TGCAGCGTTCCCCACGTAGGGGCCACTAACTATGGCTACACCTTC
TRBV20-1	TRBJ2-3	-	-	CSARVVRAHTDTQYF	TGCAGTGCTAGAGTTGTGCGGGCCCACACAGATACGCAGTATTTT
TRBV5-1	TRBJ1-2	-	-	CASSLVSANYGYTF	TGCGCCAGCAGCTTGGTTTCGGCTAACTATGGCTACACCTTC
TRBV20-1	TRBJ2-7	once	-	CSATRDGPYEQYF	TGCAGTGCTACTAGGGACGGACCCTACGAGCAGTACTTC
TRBV5-1	TRBJ2-1	-	-	CASSRVALEGTYNEQFF	TGCGCCAGCAGCCGAGTGGCGTTGGAGGGTACCTACAATGAGCAGTTCTTC
TRBV5-4	TRBJ2-3	once	TRBD2	CASSLRLAGGQADTQYF	TGTGCCAGCAGCTTGAGACTAGCGGGAGGTCAGGCAGATACGCAGTATTTT
TRBV5-6	TRBJ2-2	-	-	CASSLWTGELFF	TGTGCCAGCAGCTTGTGGACCGGGGAGCTGTTTTTT
TRBV6-1	TRBJ2-7	-	TRBD2	CASRQVRDYVEQYF	TGTGCCAGCAGACAGGTTAGGGACTACGTGGAGCAGTACTTC
TRBV7-9	TRBJ2-5	-	TRBD2	CASSLSIAGRETQYF	TGTGCCAGCAGCCTTTCGATAGCGGGACGGGAGACCCAGTACTTC
TRBV27	TRBJ1-5	-	-	CASSLLGSGQPQHF	TGTGCCAGCAGTTTATTGGGGAGTGGTCAGCCCCAGCATTTT
TRBV10-1	TRBJ2-7	once	-	CASSAGQSYEQYF	TGCGCCAGCAGTGCGGGACAATCCTACGAGCAGTACTTC
TRBV12-3/TRBV12-4	TRBJ2-2	-	-	CASSLGGVGELFF	TGTGCCAGCAGTTTAGGAGGAGTAGGGGAGCTGTTTTTT
TRBV29-1	TRBJ1-2	-	-	CSATELSNYGYTF	TGCAGCGCCACCGAGTTATCTAACTATGGCTACACCTTC
TRBV7-2	TRBJ2-7	-	TRBD2	CASSAPSGRIYEQYF	TGTGCCAGCAGCGCCCCTAGCGGGAGGATCTACGAGCAGTACTTC
TRBV18	TRBJ2-5	-	TRBD1	CASSPLQGAEQETQYF	TGTGCCAGCTCACCACTACAGGGGGCGGAACAAGAGACCCAGTACTTC
TRBV10-1	TRBJ1-6	once	-	CASNYSPLHF	TGCGCCAGCAACTATTCACCCCTCCACTTT
TRBV28	TRBJ2-7	-	-	CASSFTGRYYEQYF	TGTGCCAGCAGTTTTACAGGGCGCTACTACGAGCAGTACTTC
TRBV3-1	TRBJ2-2	-	-	CASSTLPSGTGELFF	TGTGCCAGCAGTACCCTCCCCTCGGGGACCGGGGAGCTGTTTTTT
TRBV29-1	TRBJ2-7	-	-	CSANTGPYEQYF	TGCAGCGCCAACACGGGCCCATACGAGCAGTACTTC
TRBV6-1	TRBJ1-5	-	-	CASLGRYNQPQHF	TGTGCCAGTTTGGGACGTTACAATCAGCCCCAGCATTTT
TRBV11-2	TRBJ2-3	-	-	CASSPLNTQYF	TGTGCCAGCAGCCCACTCAATACGCAGTATTTT
TRBV29-1	TRBJ2-2	-	-	CSVVPSQGTGELFF	TGCAGCGTTGTACCCTCTCAGGGGACCGGGGAGCTGTTTTTT
TRBV29-1	TRBJ1-1	-	TRBD1	CSVPPPGQGNTEAFF	TGCAGCGTCCCGCCCCCGGGACAGGGGAACACTGAAGCTTTCTTT
TRBV4-3	TRBJ1-1	-	-	CASSRSGGTEAFF	TGCGCCAGCAGCCGATCGGGGGGCACTGAAGCTTTCTTT
TRBV29-1	TRBJ2-7	-	TRBD1	CSVSTGPEQYF	TGCAGCGTTTCGACAGGGCCCGAGCAGTACTTC
TRBV7-2	TRBJ2-3	-	-	CASSLDNSDTQYF	TGTGCCAGCAGCTTAGATAATTCAGATACGCAGTATTTT
TRBV13	TRBJ2-5	-	TRBD2	CASSDGLVQETQYF	TGTGCCAGCAGCGACGGACTAGTCCAGGAGACCCAGTACTTC
TRBV5-1	TRBJ2-7	-	TRBD1	CASSLGTGAHEQYF	TGCGCCAGCAGCCTAGGGACAGGGGCCCACGAGCAGTACTTC
TRBV9	TRBJ2-1	-	-	CASSPGGDTSSYNEQFF	TGTGCCAGCAGCCCCGGTGGGGATACAAGCTCCTACAATGAGCAGTTCTTC
TRBV2	TRBJ1-2	-	TRBD1	CASSPGTGVGYTF	TGTGCCAGCAGCCCCGGGACAGGGGTTGGCTACACCTTC
TRBV7-9	TRBJ2-3	-	-	CASSTRLSDDTQYF	TGTGCCAGCAGCACCCGACTGTCAGACGATACGCAGTATTTT
TRBV19	TRBJ2-6	-	-	CASSLDTASSGANVLTF	TGTGCCAGTAGCTTAGACACGGCGAGCTCTGGGGCCAACGTCCTGACTTTC
TRBV28	TRBJ1-1	-	-	CASSLLHTEAFF	TGTGCCAGCAGTTTACTCCACACTGAAGCTTTCTTT
TRBV5-4	TRBJ2-1	-	-	CASSPISEQRKFF	TGTGCCAGCAGTCCTATAAGTGAGCAGAGGAAGTTCTTC